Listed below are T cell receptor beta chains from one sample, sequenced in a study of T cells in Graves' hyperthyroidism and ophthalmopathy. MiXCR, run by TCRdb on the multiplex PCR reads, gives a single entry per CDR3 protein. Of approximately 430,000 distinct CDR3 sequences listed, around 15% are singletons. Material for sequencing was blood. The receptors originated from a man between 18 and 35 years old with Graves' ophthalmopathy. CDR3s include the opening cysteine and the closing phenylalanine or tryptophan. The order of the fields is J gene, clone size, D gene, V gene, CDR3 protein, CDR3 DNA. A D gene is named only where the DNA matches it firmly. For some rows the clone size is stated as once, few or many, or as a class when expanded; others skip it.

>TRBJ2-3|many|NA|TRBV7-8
CASSEVGRGGTQYF
TGTGCCAGCAGCGAGGTCGGAAGGGGAGGTACGCAGTATTTT
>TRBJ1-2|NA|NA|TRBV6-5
CASSTTGSYGYTF
TGTGCCAGCAGTACTACAGGGAGCTATGGCTACACCTTC
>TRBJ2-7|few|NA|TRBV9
CASSVGFSDGYEQYF
TGTGCCAGCAGCGTAGGTTTTTCAGACGGCTACGAGCAGTACTTC
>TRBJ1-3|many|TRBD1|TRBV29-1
CSVEARKGQGLGNTIYF
TGCAGCGTTGAAGCCAGAAAGGGACAGGGGTTAGGAAACACCATATATTTT
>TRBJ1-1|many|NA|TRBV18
CASRTTSTEAFF
TGTGCCAGCCGAACTACGAGCACTGAAGCTTTCTTT
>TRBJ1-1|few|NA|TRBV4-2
CASSLTSEAFF
TGTGCCAGCAGCCTGACGTCGGAAGCTTTCTTT
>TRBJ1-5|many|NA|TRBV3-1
CASSQDDGHSNQPQHF
TGTGCCAGCAGCCAAGATGACGGTCATAGCAATCAGCCCCAGCATTTT
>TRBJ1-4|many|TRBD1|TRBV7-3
CASSYRGQDEKLFF
TGTGCCAGCAGCTACAGGGGCCAAGATGAAAAACTGTTTTTT
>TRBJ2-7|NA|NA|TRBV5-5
CASNTSYEQYF
TGTGCCAGCAATACATCCTACGAGCAGTACTTC
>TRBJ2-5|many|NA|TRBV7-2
CASSLGVYRPQETQYF
TGTGCCAGCAGCTTAGGCGTGTACAGGCCCCAAGAGACCCAGTACTTC
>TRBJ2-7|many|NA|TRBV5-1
CASSLAPREEQYF
TGCGCCAGCAGCTTGGCCCCCAGGGAGGAGCAGTACTTC
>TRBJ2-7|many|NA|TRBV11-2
CAVYPGVQGEQYF
TGTGCCGTGTACCCGGGAGTACAAGGCGAGCAGTACTTC
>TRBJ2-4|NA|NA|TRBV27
CASRLYQGSKNIQYF
TGTGCCAGCAGACTCTATCAGGGAAGCAAAAACATTCAGTACTTC
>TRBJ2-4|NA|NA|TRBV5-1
CASRAGAGKDIQYF
TGCGCCAGCAGGGCAGGGGCGGGCAAAGACATTCAGTACTTC
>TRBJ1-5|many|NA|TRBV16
CASSQFYRDSNQPQHF
TGTGCCAGCAGCCAATTTTACAGGGACAGCAATCAGCCCCAGCATTTT
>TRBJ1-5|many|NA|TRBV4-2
CASSQDVSRDWNQPQHF
TGTGCCAGCAGCCAAGATGTTTCGAGGGATTGGAATCAGCCCCAGCATTTT
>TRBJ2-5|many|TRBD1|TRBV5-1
CASSSTGEETQYF
TGCGCCAGCAGCAGCACAGGGGAAGAGACCCAGTACTTC
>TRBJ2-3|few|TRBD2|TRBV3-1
CASSQDLVSGGDTDTQYF
TGTGCCAGCAGCCAAGATCTGGTTAGCGGGGGGGACACAGATACGCAGTATTTT
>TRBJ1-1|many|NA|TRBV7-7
CASSPQIPRQEKGNTEAFF
TGTGCCAGCAGCCCCCAAATCCCCCGACAGGAAAAAGGGAACACTGAAGCTTTCTTT
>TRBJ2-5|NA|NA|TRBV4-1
CASSPTNQETQYF
TGCGCCAGCAGCCCGACTAACCAAGAGACCCAGTACTTC
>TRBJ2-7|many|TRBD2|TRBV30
CAWSVVLTGSSGRYEQYF
TGTGCCTGGAGTGTTGTATTAACTGGGAGTAGCGGGAGGTACGAGCAGTACTTC
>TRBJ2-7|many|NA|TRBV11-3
CASSLRGRQTPFEQYF
TGTGCCAGCAGCTTGCGAGGGCGACAAACCCCCTTCGAGCAGTACTTC
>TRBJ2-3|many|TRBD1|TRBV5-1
CASSPDRGDTQYF
TGCGCCAGCAGCCCGGACAGGGGAGATACGCAGTATTTT
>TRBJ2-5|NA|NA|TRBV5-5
CASTERNRETQYF
TGTGCCAGCACGGAGAGGAATCGAGAGACCCAGTACTTC
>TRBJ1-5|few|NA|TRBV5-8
CASSFTGILNQPQHF
TGTGCCAGCAGCTTTACCGGCATTCTAAATCAGCCCCAGCATTTT
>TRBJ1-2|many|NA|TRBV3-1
CASSEKGNGYTF
TGTGCCAGCAGCGAAAAGGGGAATGGCTACACCTTC
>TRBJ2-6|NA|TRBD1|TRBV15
CATTPEVGTGRTGANVLTF
TGTGCCACCACCCCGGAGGTCGGGACAGGGAGGACTGGGGCCAACGTCCTGACTTTC
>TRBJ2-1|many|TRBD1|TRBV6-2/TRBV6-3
CASSYSGTAYNEQFF
TGTGCCAGCAGTTACTCCGGGACAGCTTACAATGAGCAGTTCTTC
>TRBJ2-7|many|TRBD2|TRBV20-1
CSARELARYEQYF
TGCAGTGCTAGAGAACTAGCGAGATACGAGCAGTACTTC
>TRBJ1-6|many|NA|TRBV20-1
CSAPWTPLRDSPLHF
TGCAGTGCCCCTTGGACCCCGCTAAGGGATTCACCCCTCCACTTT